This T cell receptor (beta chain) was sequenced in a study of cytomegalovirus exposure and HLA in healthy donors. Study-wide results and limits: In an earlier analysis, most TCR beta V segments were productive about 87% or about 30% of the time. Cytomegalovirus-associated status was assigned to roughly 160 TCR beta chains. Reportedly, TCR beta sequences accurately predicted HLA-A and HLA-B alleles in most subjects. A few CMV-associated chains proved CMV antigen-specific in vitro.

The ends were cut back, 3 bases at V and 4 bases at J, with 15 bases in the middle. Germline V lookup: CDR1 MNHEY, CDR2 SMNVEV (reference sequence). The CDR3 covers 15 residues. As to this clone: The target antigen is unknown.

PCR involved 60 Vbeta and 13 Jbeta primers. Libraries were prepared by immunoSEQ multiplex PCR; TCRdb keeps only in-frame clonotypes and omits some of them. The table lists around 160,000 clones, over 65% of them singletons. Sequencing was carried out using PBMCs. The rearrangement uses TRBV27 and TRBJ1-1; no clear D. This receptor was taken from a man aged 35 to 55 in good health and CMV-seropositive. The CDR3 DNA reads as TGTGCCAGCAGTTTGCACCTCCGCAGTGGCACTGAAGCTTTCTTT. It codes for CASSLHLRSGTEAFF.